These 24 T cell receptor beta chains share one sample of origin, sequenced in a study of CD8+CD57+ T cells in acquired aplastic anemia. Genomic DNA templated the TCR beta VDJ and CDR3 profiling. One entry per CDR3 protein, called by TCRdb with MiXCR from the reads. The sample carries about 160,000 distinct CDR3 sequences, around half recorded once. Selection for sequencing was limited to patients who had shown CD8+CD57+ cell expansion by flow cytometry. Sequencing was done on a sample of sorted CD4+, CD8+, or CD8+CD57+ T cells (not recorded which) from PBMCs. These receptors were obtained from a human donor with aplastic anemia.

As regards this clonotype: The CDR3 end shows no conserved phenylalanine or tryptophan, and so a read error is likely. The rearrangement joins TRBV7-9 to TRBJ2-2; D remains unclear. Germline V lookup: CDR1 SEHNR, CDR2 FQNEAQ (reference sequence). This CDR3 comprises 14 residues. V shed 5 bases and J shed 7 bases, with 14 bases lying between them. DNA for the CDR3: TGTGCCAGCAGCCAGGCCTGGAGAAGCGGGGAGCTGTTTCTT. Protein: CASSQAWRSGELFL.

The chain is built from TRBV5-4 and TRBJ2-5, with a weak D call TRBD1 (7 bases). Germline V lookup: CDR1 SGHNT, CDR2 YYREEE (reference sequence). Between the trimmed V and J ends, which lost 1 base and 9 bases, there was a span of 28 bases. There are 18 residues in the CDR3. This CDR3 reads CASSLWGTTGRKRESQYF. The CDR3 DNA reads TGTGCCAGCAGCTTGTGGGGGACGACAGGGCGAAAACGGGAGTCCCAGTACTTC.

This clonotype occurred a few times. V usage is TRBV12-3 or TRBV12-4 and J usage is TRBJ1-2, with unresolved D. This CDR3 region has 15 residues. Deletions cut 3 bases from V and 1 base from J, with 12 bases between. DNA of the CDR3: TGTGCCAGCAGTTTTCGGACTGATGATAACTATGGCTACACCTTC. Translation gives CASSFRTDDNYGYTF.

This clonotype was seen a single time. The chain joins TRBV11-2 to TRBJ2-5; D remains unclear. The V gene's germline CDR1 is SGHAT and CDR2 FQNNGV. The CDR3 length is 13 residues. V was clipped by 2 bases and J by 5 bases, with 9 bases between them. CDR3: CASSLTRLETQYF. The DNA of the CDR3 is TGTGCCAGCAGCTTAACCCGGCTCGAGACCCAGTACTTC.

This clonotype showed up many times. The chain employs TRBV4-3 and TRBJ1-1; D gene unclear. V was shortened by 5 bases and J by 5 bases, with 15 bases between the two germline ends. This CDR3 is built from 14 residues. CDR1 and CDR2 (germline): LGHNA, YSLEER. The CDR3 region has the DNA TGCGCCAGCAGCATCGGCTCCCTGCGGACTGAAGCTTTCTTT. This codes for CASSIGSLRTEAFF.

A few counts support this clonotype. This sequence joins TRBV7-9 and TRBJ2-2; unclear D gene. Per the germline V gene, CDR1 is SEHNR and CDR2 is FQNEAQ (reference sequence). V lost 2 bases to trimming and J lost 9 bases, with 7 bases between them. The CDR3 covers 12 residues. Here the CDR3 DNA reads TGTGCCAGCAGCTTAAATTCGTGGGAGCTGTTTTTT. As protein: CASSLNSWELFF.

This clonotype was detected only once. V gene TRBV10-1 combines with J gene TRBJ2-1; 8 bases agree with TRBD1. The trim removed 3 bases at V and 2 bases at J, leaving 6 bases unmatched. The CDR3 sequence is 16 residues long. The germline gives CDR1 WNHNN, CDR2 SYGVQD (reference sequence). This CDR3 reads CASSDLDRGPYNEQFF. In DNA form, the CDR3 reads TGCGCCAGCAGTGACCTTGACAGGGGACCCTACAATGAGCAGTTCTTC.

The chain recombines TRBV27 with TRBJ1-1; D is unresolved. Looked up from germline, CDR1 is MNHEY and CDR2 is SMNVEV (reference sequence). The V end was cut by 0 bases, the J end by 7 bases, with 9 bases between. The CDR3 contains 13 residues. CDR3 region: CASSLSSLREAFF. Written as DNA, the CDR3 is TGTGCCAGCAGTTTATCGTCCCTACGTGAAGCTTTCTTT.

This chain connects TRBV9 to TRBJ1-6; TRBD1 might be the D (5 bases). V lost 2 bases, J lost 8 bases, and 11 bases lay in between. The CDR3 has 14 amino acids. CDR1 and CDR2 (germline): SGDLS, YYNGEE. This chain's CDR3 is CASSVGGSDSPLHF. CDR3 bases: TGTGCCAGCAGCGTGGGGGGGTCGGATTCACCCCTCCACTTT.

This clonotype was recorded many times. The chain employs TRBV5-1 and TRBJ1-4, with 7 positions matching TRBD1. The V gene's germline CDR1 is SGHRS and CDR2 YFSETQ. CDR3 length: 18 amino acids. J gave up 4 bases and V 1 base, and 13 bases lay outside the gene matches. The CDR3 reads CASSLIGQDGHLNEKLFF. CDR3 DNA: TGCGCCAGCAGCTTGATCGGACAGGACGGCCACCTTAATGAAAAACTGTTTTTT.

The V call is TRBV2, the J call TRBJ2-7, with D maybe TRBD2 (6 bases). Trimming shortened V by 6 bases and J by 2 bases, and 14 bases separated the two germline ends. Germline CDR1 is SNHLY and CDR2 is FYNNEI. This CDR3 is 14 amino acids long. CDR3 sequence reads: CASSVESGAYEQYF. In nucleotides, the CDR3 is TGTGCCAGCAGCGTGGAGTCGGGGGCCTACGAGCAGTACTTC.

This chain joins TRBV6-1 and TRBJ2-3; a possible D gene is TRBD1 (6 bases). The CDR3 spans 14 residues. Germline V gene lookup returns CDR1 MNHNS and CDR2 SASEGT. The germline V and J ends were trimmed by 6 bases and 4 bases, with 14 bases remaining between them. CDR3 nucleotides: TGTGCCAGCAGCCCACCCGGACAGCCAGATACGCAGTATTTT. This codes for CASSPPGQPDTQYF.

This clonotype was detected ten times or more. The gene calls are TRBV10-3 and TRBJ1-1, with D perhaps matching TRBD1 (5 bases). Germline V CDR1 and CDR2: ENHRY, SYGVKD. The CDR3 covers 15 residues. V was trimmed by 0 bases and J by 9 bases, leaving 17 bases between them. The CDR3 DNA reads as TGTGCCATCAGTGAGTCGGACACCGCTAAGCTTCAAGCTTTCTTT. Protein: CAISESDTAKLQAFF.

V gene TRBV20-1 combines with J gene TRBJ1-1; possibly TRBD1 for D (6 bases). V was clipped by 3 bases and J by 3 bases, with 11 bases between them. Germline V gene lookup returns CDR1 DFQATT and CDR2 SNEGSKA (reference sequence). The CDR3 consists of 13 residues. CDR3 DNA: TGCAGTGCTAGCCGTGGGGGCGACACTGAAGCTTTCTTT. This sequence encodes CSASRGGDTEAFF.

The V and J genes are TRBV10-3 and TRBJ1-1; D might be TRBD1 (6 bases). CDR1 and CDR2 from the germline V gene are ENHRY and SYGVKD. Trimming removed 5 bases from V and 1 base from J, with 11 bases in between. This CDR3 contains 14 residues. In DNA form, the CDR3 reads TGTGCCATCAGTCCCGGGACAAAGAACACTGAAGCTTTCTTT. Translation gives CAISPGTKNTEAFF.

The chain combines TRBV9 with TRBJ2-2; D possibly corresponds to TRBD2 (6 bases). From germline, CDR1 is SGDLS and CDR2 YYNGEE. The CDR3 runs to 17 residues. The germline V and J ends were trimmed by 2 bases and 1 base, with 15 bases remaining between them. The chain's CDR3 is CASSVATGTLNTGELFF. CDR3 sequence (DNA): TGTGCCAGCAGCGTCGCAACCGGGACTTTGAACACCGGGGAGCTGTTTTTT.

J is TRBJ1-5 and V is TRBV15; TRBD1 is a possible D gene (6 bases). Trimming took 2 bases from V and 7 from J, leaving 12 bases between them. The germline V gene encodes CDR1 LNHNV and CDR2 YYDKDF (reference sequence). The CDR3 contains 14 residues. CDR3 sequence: CATSRLQGGQPQHF. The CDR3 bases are TGTGCCACCAGCAGATTACAGGGAGGACAGCCCCAGCATTTT.

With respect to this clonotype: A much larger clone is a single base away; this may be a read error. Here the CDR3 reads CASSAYSAGNERLFF. Written as DNA, the CDR3 is TGTGCCAGCAGCGCCTACAGTGCGGGAAATGAAAGACTGTTTTTT. The chain carries TRBV9 and TRBJ1-4; unclear D gene. CDR1 is SGDLS, CDR2 YYNGEE, per germline. The CDR3 totals 15 residues.

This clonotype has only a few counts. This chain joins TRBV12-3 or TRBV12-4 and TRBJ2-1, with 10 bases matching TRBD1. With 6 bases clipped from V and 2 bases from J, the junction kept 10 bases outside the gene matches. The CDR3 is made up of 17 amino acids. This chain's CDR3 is CASRPGTGEGTYNEQFF. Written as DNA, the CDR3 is TGTGCCAGCAGACCCGGGACAGGGGAAGGAACCTACAATGAGCAGTTCTTC.

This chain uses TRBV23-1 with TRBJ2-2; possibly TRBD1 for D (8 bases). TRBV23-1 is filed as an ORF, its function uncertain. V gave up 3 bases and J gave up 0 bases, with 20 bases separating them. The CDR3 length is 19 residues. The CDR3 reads CASSHTGGGENSNTGELFF. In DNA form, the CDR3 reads TGCGCCAGCAGTCACACAGGGGGGGGGGAGAATTCGAACACCGGGGAGCTGTTTTTT.

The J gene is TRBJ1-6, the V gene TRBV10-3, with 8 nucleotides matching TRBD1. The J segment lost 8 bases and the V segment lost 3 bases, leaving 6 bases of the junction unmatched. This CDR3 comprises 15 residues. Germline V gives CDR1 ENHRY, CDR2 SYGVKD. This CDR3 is CAISDPGQGDSPLHF. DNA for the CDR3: TGTGCCATCAGTGACCCCGGACAGGGTGATTCACCCCTCCACTTT.

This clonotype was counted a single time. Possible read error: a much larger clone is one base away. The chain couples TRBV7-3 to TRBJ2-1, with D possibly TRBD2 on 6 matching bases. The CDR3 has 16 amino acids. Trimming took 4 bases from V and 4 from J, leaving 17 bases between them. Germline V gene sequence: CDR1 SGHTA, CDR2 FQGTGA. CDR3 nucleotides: TGTGCCAGCAGCTCGGGCCCCGGGGGTCTGTACAATGAGCAGTTCTTC. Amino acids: CASSSGPGGLYNEQFF. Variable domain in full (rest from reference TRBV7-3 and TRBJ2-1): GAGVSQTPSNKVTEKGKYVELRCDPISGHTALYWYRQSLGQGPEFLIYFQGTGAADDSGLPNDRFFAVRPEGSVSTLKIQRTERGDSAVYLCASSSGPGGLYNEQFFGPGTRLTVL.

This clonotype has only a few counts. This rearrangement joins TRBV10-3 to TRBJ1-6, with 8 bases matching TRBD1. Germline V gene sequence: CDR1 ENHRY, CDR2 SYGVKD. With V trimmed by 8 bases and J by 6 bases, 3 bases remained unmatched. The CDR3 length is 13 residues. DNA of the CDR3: TGTGCCATCGCAGGACAGGGTAATTCACCCCTCCACTTT. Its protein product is CAIAGQGNSPLHF.

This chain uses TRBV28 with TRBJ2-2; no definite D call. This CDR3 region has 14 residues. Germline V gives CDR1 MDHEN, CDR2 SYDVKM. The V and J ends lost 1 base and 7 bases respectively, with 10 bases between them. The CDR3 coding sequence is TGTGCCAGCAGTTTATCACGGGTCGGCGGGGAGCTGTTTTTT. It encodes CASSLSRVGGELFF.